This T cell receptor (beta chain) was sequenced during a study of cytomegalovirus exposure and HLA in healthy donors. Amplification used 60 Vbeta primers and 13 Jbeta primers. The repertoire was sequenced with immunoSEQ multiplex PCR; TCRdb's copy has only in-frame clones and lacks some. Counted here are more than 95,000 clones, nearly 80% occurring once; the ten biggest clones make up approximately 1.2%. The clonotype comes from a man aged 30 to 45 in good health and CMV-seronegative. Sequenced input: PBMCs.

Written as DNA, the CDR3 is TGTGCCAGCAGCGCAACCGGGACAGGGCCAGTGGGCTACACCTTC. Amino acid sequence: CASSATGTGPVGYTF. The chain joins TRBV6-1 to TRBJ1-2, with 9 bases aligning to TRBD1. CDR3 length equals 15 residues. The germline V gene has CDR1 MNHNS and CDR2 SASEGT. Trimming cost V 6 bases and J 8 bases; bases outside gene matches: 13.